This entry lists 26 T cell receptor beta chains sequenced from one sample in a study of blood T cell repertoires in COVID-19. The table came from immunoSEQ multiplex PCR; TCRdb's copy has only in-frame clones and leaves some out. This sample has approximately 50,000 clones, with around 85% found just once. Sequenced: peripheral blood. The source of these receptors is a man aged 55 to 70 with acute or convalescent COVID-19.

J is TRBJ2-5 and V is TRBV19; tentative D call: TRBD2 (6 bases). Germline CDR1 is LNHDA and CDR2 is SQIVND (reference sequence). V lost 1 base and J 4 bases, leaving 13 bases between the germline ends. The CDR3 contains 15 residues. DNA for the CDR3: TGTGCCAGTAGTATAGTCCCTAGCGTCACAGAGACCCAGTACTTC. This codes for CASSIVPSVTETQYF.

This clone was picked up one time. V usage is TRBV28 and J usage is TRBJ1-5; 7 bases agree with TRBD1. The CDR3 extends over 18 amino acids. Unmatched junction bases numbered 17, after V lost 6 bases and J lost 3 bases. CDR1 is MDHEN, CDR2 SYDVKM, per germline. In DNA form, the CDR3 reads TGTGCCAGCAGGAGCGAGGGGGCACGGGAAGGGTACAATCAGCCCCAGCATTTT. Protein sequence: CASRSEGAREGYNQPQHF.

The chain employs TRBV27 and TRBJ2-7; weak D call: TRBD1 (5 bases). Germline CDR1 MNHEY, CDR2 SMNVEV (reference sequence). The V end lost 6 bases, the J end lost 3 bases, and 6 bases lay between the germline ends. The CDR3 covers 11 residues. The CDR3 DNA sequence: TGTGCCAGCAGAACAGGCTACGAGCAGTACTTC. Translated, it gives CASRTGYEQYF.

This clone appeared a single time. V usage is TRBV30 and J usage is TRBJ1-6; D is unresolved. Trimming took 5 bases from V and 9 from J, leaving 14 bases between them. Germline CDR1 GTSNPN, CDR2 SVGIG (reference sequence). The CDR3 covers 13 residues. As DNA, the CDR3 is TGTGCCTGGGCAGAACCTCCCTTTTCACCCCTCCACTTT. Amino acids: CAWAEPPFSPLHF.

V and J are TRBV9 and TRBJ2-2; 7 nucleotides line up with TRBD2. V shed 4 bases and J 4 bases; nucleotides not matched to a gene: 10. The CDR3 is 16 residues long. Per the germline V gene, CDR1 is SGDLS and CDR2 is YYNGEE. In DNA, the CDR3 is TGTGCCAGCAGCCCGAGAGGACGGGAGGTCACCGGGGAGCTGTTTTTT. Translation: CASSPRGREVTGELFF.

CDR3: CASSIVAGGGYNEQFF. In DNA, the CDR3 is TGTGCCAGTAGTATAGTAGCGGGAGGAGGCTACAATGAGCAGTTCTTC. The chain couples TRBV19 to TRBJ2-1; 10 nucleotides agree with TRBD2. The V gene's germline CDR1 is LNHDA and CDR2 SQIVND (reference sequence). The CDR3 totals 16 residues. Germline trimming cut 1 base from V and 3 bases from J; bases unmatched to any gene: 3.

The chain links TRBV5-1 to TRBJ1-1; possible D gene TRBD1, 6 bases. With 0 bases removed from V and 0 bases from J, the gap between germline ends came to 12 bases. Germline-derived CDR1 and CDR2 are SGHRS and YFSETQ. This CDR3 contains 16 residues. CDR3 bases: TGCGCCAGCAGCTTGGCCGCGGGGGCCATGAACACTGAAGCTTTCTTT. Amino acids: CASSLAAGAMNTEAFF.

V is TRBV11-2 and J is TRBJ1-4; 8 bases are shared with TRBD1. The germline V gene encodes CDR1 SGHAT and CDR2 FQNNGV. V shed 5 bases and J 2 bases; nucleotides not matched to a gene: 4. The CDR3 covers 15 residues. CDR3 sequence reads: CASSARQGTNEKLFF. CDR3 DNA: TGTGCCAGCAGCGCCCGACAGGGGACTAATGAAAAACTGTTTTTT.

V usage is TRBV20-1 and J usage is TRBJ1-1; 7 nucleotides line up with TRBD1. The CDR3 totals 10 residues. The V segment lost 6 bases and the J segment 8 bases; nucleotides outside the gene matches: 3. Germline CDR1 is DFQATT and CDR2 is SNEGSKA (reference sequence). This CDR3 reads CSAPQGEAFF. In DNA, the CDR3 is TGCAGTGCACCACAGGGGGAAGCTTTCTTT.

V gene TRBV4-1 combines with J gene TRBJ1-5, with no clear D. The CDR3 contains 15 residues. Germline CDR1 and CDR2: MGHRA and YSYEKL. Trimming took off 0 bases at V and 7 bases at J, with 13 bases between the two ends. CDR3 amino acids: CASSQDTGGMQPQHF. In DNA form, the CDR3 reads TGCGCCAGCAGCCAAGATACGGGAGGGATGCAGCCCCAGCATTTT.

Concerning this clone itself: At one boundary the junction diverges from the germline segment, which might be a read error. This rearrangement joins TRBV5-6 to TRBJ2-3; D unresolved. This CDR3 is built from 13 residues. From germline, CDR1 is SGHDT and CDR2 YYEEEE. In nucleotides, the CDR3 is TGTGCCACCAGCCTCCGGAGCACAGATACGCAGTATTTT. Its protein is CATSLRSTDTQYF.

V usage is TRBV18 and J usage is TRBJ1-5, with D possibly being TRBD1 (5 bases). Germline assignment: CDR1 KGHSH and CDR2 LQKENI. V lost 3 bases, J lost 5 bases, and 8 bases lay in between. This CDR3 spans 13 amino acids. The chain's CDR3 is CASSPQTDQPQHF. In DNA, the CDR3 is TGTGCCAGCTCACCCCAGACAGATCAGCCCCAGCATTTT.

The chain has TRBV13 and TRBJ1-1, with 7 bases lining up with TRBD1. The CDR3 contains 18 residues. In germline, CDR1 is PRHDT, CDR2 FYEKMQ (reference sequence). Losses at the gene ends were 5 bases for V and 0 bases for J; bases not matched to a gene: 15. The CDR3 protein is CASSQHLPDRRLNTEAFF. The CDR3 region has the DNA TGTGCCAGCAGCCAGCACCTACCGGACAGGCGACTGAACACTGAAGCTTTCTTT.

The rearrangement joins TRBV7-2 to TRBJ1-5; D ambiguous. The V end was cut by 2 bases, the J end by 7 bases, with 6 bases between. CDR3 length equals 12 residues. Germline V gene lookup returns CDR1 SGHTA and CDR2 FQGNSA. The CDR3 reads CASSLFRQPQHF. Here the CDR3 DNA reads TGTGCCAGCAGCTTATTCAGGCAGCCCCAGCATTTT.

The chain combines TRBV2 with TRBJ1-2; no clear D. This CDR3 is built from 16 residues. V lost 3 bases and J 4 bases, leaving 18 bases between the germline ends. In germline, CDR1 is SNHLY, CDR2 FYNNEI. The CDR3 region is CASSESRGLVPYGYTF. CDR3 coding DNA: TGTGCCAGCAGTGAGTCCCGTGGGCTGGTCCCCTATGGCTACACCTTC.

CDR3 coding DNA: TGTGCCACCAGTGACCCTCGGGAGGCGGGTGATACGCAGTATTTT. Protein product: CATSDPREAGDTQYF. The V call is TRBV24-1, the J call TRBJ2-3; 7 bases match TRBD2. CDR3 length: 15 residues. Germline assignment: CDR1 KGHDR and CDR2 SFDVKD. J gave up 6 bases and V 4 bases, and 9 bases lay outside the gene matches.

J is TRBJ2-1 and V is TRBV7-3; the match to TRBD2 covers 12 bases. Germline V gene data show CDR1 as SGHTA and CDR2 as FQGTGA. This CDR3 has 15 residues. With V trimmed by 5 bases and J by 4 bases, 3 bases remained unmatched. The CDR3 nucleotides read TGTGCCAGCAGCCGTGGGACTAGCGGGTACAATGAGCAGTTCTTC. Its translation: CASSRGTSGYNEQFF.

This chain uses TRBV4-1 with TRBJ2-5, with 13 bases that match TRBD2. This CDR3 has 18 amino acids. Trimming at V came to 0 bases and at J to 1 base, leaving 5 bases not matched to a gene. Per the germline V gene, CDR1 is MGHRA and CDR2 is YSYEKL. The CDR3 sequence is CASSQDWTSGGPQETQYF. The CDR3, as DNA: TGCGCCAGCAGCCAAGATTGGACTAGCGGGGGACCCCAAGAGACCCAGTACTTC.

The chain combines TRBV27 with TRBJ2-2, with TRBD2 identical over 9 bases. Germline loops: CDR1 MNHEY, CDR2 SMNVEV (reference sequence). Trimming took 7 bases from V and 4 from J; bases not matched to a gene: 10. This CDR3 is 16 amino acids long. CDR3 sequence (DNA): TGTGCCAGCACCCGTCTAGCGGGATCGGGCACCGGGGAGCTGTTTTTT. It translates to CASTRLAGSGTGELFF.

The gene calls are TRBV5-1 and TRBJ1-3, with a possible D match to TRBD1 (5 bases). CDR3 length: 18 residues. Looked up from germline, CDR1 is SGHRS and CDR2 is YFSETQ. The V end lost 2 bases, the J end lost 4 bases, and 22 bases lay between the germline ends. The CDR3 reads CASSLTTALTFSGNTIYF. The CDR3 DNA reads as TGCGCCAGCAGCTTAACGACAGCACTAACGTTCTCAGGAAACACCATATATTTT.

The chain recombines TRBV10-3 with TRBJ1-2; tentatively, D is TRBD1 (5 bases). This CDR3 region has 11 residues. V was shortened by 5 bases and J by 6 bases, with 7 bases between the two germline ends. Germline V gene data show CDR1 as ENHRY and CDR2 as SYGVKD. CDR3 bases: TGTGCCATCAGTATCAGGGATGGCTACACCTTC. Protein: CAISIRDGYTF.

J is TRBJ2-5 and V is TRBV18, with 13 bases aligning to TRBD2. Germline-derived CDR1 and CDR2 are KGHSH and LQKENI. The CDR3 has 15 residues. Trimming cost V 2 bases and J 5 bases; bases outside gene matches: 2. The DNA for the CDR3 is TGTGCCAGCTCACCAGGGACTAGCGGGACGGAGACCCAGTACTTC. Translating gives CASSPGTSGTETQYF.

The chain is built from TRBV15 and TRBJ1-6; D not certain. Trimming pared 1 base from V and 6 bases from J, leaving 7 bases between. The germline CDR1 and CDR2 sequences are LNHNV and YYDKDF (reference sequence). CDR3 length: 14 residues. This chain's CDR3 is CATSRGSGNSPLHF. The CDR3, as DNA: TGTGCCACCAGCAGAGGGTCGGGTAATTCACCCCTCCACTTT.

This clone was detected only a few times. The V call is TRBV28, the J call TRBJ2-7, with 9 bases aligning to TRBD1. The CDR3 spans 14 residues. Germline values: CDR1 MDHEN, CDR2 SYDVKM. The V gene end was trimmed by 5 bases and the J gene end by 6 bases; junction bases not matched to a gene: 8. This CDR3 reads CASSVAGQGIEQYF. In nucleotides, the CDR3 is TGTGCCAGCAGTGTCGCGGGACAGGGTATCGAGCAGTACTTC.

The rearrangement joins TRBV5-4 to TRBJ1-4; D not certain. The germline CDR1 and CDR2 sequences are SGHNT and YYREEE (reference sequence). Trimming cost V 4 bases and J 8 bases, with 12 bases left between them. The CDR3 covers 13 residues. The chain's CDR3 is CASSRTPGEKLFF. The CDR3 region has the DNA TGTGCCAGCAGCCGGACCCCGGGAGAAAAACTGTTTTTT.

This chain joins TRBV10-3 and TRBJ1-1; 9 nucleotides match TRBD1. There are 15 residues in the CDR3. The ends lost 4 bases at V and 2 bases at J; junction bases unmatched: 5. Germline V CDR1 and CDR2: ENHRY, SYGVKD. CDR3 nucleotide sequence: TGTGCCATCAGTGCGACGGACAGGGGCAACACTGAAGCTTTCTTT. Protein product: CAISATDRGNTEAFF.